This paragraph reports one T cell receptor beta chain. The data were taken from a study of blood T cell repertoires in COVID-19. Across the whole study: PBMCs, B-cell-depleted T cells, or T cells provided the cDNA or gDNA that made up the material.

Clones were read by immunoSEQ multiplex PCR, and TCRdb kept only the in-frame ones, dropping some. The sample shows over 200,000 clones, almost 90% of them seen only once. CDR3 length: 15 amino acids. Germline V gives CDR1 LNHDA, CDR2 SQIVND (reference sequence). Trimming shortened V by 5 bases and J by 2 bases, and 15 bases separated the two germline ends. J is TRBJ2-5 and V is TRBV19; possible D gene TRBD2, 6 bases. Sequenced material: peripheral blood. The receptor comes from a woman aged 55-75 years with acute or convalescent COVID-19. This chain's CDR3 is CASSPQTSSQETQYF. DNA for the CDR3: TGTGCCAGTAGTCCTCAGACTAGTTCTCAAGAGACCCAGTACTTC.